This TCR beta chain was identified in a study of regulatory T cells in long-lasting Graves disease. Study-wide results and limits: Peripheral blood, not thyroid tissue, was the sole material studied.

HTBI primers from iRepertoire and Arm-PCR of CDR3 regions yielded the TCR beta libraries. In the original analysis: Samples collectively showed around 56 TRBV and around 15 TRBJ segments. TCRdb called the multiplex PCR reads again in MiXCR, with one record for every CDR3 protein. The V and J calls were determined by TCRdb, not by the authors. Of about 420,000 distinct CDR3 sequences listed, about 17% are singletons. The time point is: newly diagnosed GD, antithyroid drugs for less than 3 months. Generation of the TCR library employed RNA extracted from PBMCs. An endocrinology department in Xi'an, China, supplied the patients. This clonotype occurred many times. What it binds is unknown. Another study also made use of these data, one on T cells in Graves' hyperthyroidism and ophthalmopathy. According to that study: Blood also showed most of the thyroid clonotypes that were expanded above 0.001.

The sequence was obtained from a woman younger than 35 with Graves disease. Sequenced here: peripheral blood mononuclear cells (PBMCs), sampled at new diagnosis, from a patient treated with antithyroid drugs.

CDR3 DNA: TGTGCCAGCAGTTTTGTTAGCGGGAGTAGGACCAGATACAATGAGCAGTTCTTC. Translating it yields CASSFVSGSRTRYNEQFF. The rearrangement uses TRBV28 and TRBJ2-1; 9 nucleotides agree with TRBD2. CDR1 is MDHEN and CDR2 is SYDVKM in the germline V gene. The CDR3 sequence is 18 residues long. V trimming: 3 bases; J trimming: 4 bases; junction bases outside the gene matches: 13. The variable domain in full, with the rest retrieved from reference TRBV28 and TRBJ2-1, is DVKVTQSSRYLVKRTGEKVFLECVQDMDHENMFWYRQDPGLGLRLIYFSYDVKMKEKGDIPEGYSVSREKKERFSLILESASTNQTSMYLCASSFVSGSRTRYNEQFFGPGTRLTVL.